This TCR gamma chain was found in a study of gamma delta lymphoproliferative disorders and STAT genes. Study information: Each gamma-chain library started from at least 50 ng of genomic DNA, using the LymphoTrack Dx TCRG Assay. Delta-chain libraries followed the EuroClonality-NGS standard operating procedure.

TCRdb re-called clones from the multiplex PCR reads via CATT. Of about 1,900 gamma-chain clones listed, 7% are singletons. Whole-study findings and limits: Most major patient clonotypes were shared with at least one healthy donor. Delta repertoires did not separate groups, but patient gamma repertoires clustered apart.

This clone was counted only a few times. Its antigen remains unidentified. PBMCs from patients and controls supplied the genomic DNA for sequencing. The V gene's germline CDR1 is GITISATS and CDR2 ISYDGTV (reference sequence). This CDR3 is 11 amino acids long. Losses at the gene ends were 12 bases for V and 3 bases for J; bases not matched to a gene: 8. This TCR came from a human donor with gamma-delta T-cell large granular lymphocyte leukemia. The sequenced sample was blood. V and J are TRGV9 and TRGJ1 or TRGJ2. TCRdb records no J gene; here it was assigned by comparing the DNA to germline. CDR3 in DNA: TGTGCCCAAAGAACTTATTATAAGAAACTCTTT. The encoded protein is CAQRTYYKKLF.